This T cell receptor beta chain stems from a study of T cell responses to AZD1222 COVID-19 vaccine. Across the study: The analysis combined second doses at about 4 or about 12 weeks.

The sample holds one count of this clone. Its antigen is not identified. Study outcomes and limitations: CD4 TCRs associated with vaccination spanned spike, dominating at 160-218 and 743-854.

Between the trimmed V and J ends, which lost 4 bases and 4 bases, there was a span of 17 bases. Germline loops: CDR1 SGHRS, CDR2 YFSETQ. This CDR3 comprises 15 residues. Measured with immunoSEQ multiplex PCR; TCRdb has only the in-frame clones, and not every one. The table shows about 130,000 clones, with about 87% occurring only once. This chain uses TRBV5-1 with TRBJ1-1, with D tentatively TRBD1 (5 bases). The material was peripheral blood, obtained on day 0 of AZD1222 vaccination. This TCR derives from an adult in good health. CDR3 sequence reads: CASSLGRGVGTEAFF. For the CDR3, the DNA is TGCGCCAGCAGCCTGGGGCGGGGGGTCGGCACTGAAGCTTTCTTT.